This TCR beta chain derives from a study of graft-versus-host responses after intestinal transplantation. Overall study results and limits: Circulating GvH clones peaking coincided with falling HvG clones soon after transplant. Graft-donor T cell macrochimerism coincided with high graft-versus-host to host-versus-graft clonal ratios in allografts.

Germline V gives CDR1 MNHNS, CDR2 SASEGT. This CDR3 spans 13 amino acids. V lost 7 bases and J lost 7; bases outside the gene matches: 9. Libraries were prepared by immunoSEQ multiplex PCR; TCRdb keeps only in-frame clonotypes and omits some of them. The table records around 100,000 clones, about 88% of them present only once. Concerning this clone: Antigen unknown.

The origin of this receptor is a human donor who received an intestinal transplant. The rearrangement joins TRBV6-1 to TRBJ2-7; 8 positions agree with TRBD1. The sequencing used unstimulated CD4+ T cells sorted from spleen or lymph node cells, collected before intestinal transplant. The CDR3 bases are TGTGCCAGCACGCGGGCAGGGACAGGAGAGCAGTACTTC. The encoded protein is CASTRAGTGEQYF.